The 20 T cell receptor beta chains in this list originate from one sample, sequenced in a study of technical replicates of blood from a few donors. Assay: immunoSEQ multiplex PCR; the TCRdb copy retains only in-frame clones and omits some. The sample contains under 100,000 clones, 95% of which appear only once. Sequencing was performed on T cells isolated from PBMCs. The receptors come from a human donor in good health.

The rearrangement links TRBV6-5 to TRBJ1-1; D is possibly TRBD1 (6 bases). V was shortened by 0 bases and J by 3 bases, with 14 bases between the two germline ends. This CDR3 spans 16 amino acids. The V gene's germline CDR1 is MNHEY and CDR2 SVGAGI. CDR3 residues: CASSYSKGVLYTEAFF. The CDR3 DNA reads as TGTGCCAGCAGTTACTCTAAGGGGGTCCTTTACACTGAAGCTTTCTTT.

The rearrangement uses TRBV19 and TRBJ1-2; 7 bases match TRBD1. V dropped 8 bases and J dropped 4; count of bases not matched to a gene: 4. The CDR3 has 12 residues. Looked up from germline, CDR1 is LNHDA and CDR2 is SQIVND (reference sequence). CDR3 sequence: CASGRDSYGYTF. Written as DNA, the CDR3 is TGTGCCAGTGGACGGGACAGCTATGGCTACACCTTC.

The chain recombines TRBV18 with TRBJ2-2; D is unclear. Trimming shortened V by 1 base and J by 0 bases, and 12 bases separated the two germline ends. The germline gives CDR1 KGHSH, CDR2 LQKENI. CDR3 length: 17 amino acids. The CDR3 sequence: CASSPLSQVANTGELFF. DNA of the CDR3: TGTGCCAGCTCACCACTAAGTCAGGTCGCGAACACCGGGGAGCTGTTTTTT.

The chain has TRBV6-6 and TRBJ2-5; D perhaps matches TRBD2 (7 bases). CDR1 is MNHNY, CDR2 SVGAGI, per germline (reference sequence). The CDR3 is made up of 13 amino acids. With 6 bases removed from V and 3 bases from J, the gap between germline ends came to 11 bases. The CDR3 coding sequence is TGTGCCAGCAGAAGGGGGGGGGAAGAGACCCAGTACTTC. Translated, it gives CASRRGGEETQYF.

The V and J genes are TRBV7-9 and TRBJ1-1; D is unclear. The CDR3 sequence is 13 residues long. Germline values: CDR1 SEHNR, CDR2 FQNEAQ (reference sequence). Trimming removed 5 bases at V and 1 base at J, with 8 bases between. DNA of the CDR3: TGTGCCAGCAGCAACCCGGGGAACACTGAAGCTTTCTTT. It specifies CASSNPGNTEAFF.

The rearrangement links TRBV28 to TRBJ1-4; possible D gene TRBD1, 5 bases. V was clipped by 9 bases and J by 4 bases, with 12 bases between them. Germline assignment: CDR1 MDHEN and CDR2 SYDVKM. The CDR3 spans 13 residues. The CDR3 spells CASTGGDNEKLFF. The CDR3 DNA reads as TGTGCCAGTACGGGGGGGGATAATGAAAAACTGTTTTTT.

The chain couples TRBV5-1 to TRBJ2-5; weak D call: TRBD1 (6 bases). CDR1 is SGHRS and CDR2 is YFSETQ in the germline V gene. Trimming left V 7 bases short and J 5 bases short, with 18 bases between. The CDR3 length is 14 residues. The CDR3 DNA is TGCGCCAGCGGAACTAGTAGTCAGGGGGAGACCCAGTACTTC. Its protein product is CASGTSSQGETQYF.

The CDR3 loop reads CASSPNYSGNTIYF. CDR3 nucleotide sequence: TGTGCCAGCAGCCCAAACTACTCTGGAAACACCATATATTTT. The chain recombines TRBV7-8 with TRBJ1-3, with no clear D. The germline V and J ends were trimmed by 5 bases and 0 bases, with 8 bases remaining between them. The CDR3 is 14 amino acids. Looked up from germline, CDR1 is SGHVS and CDR2 is FQNEAQ.

V and J are TRBV5-5 and TRBJ2-7; no clear D gene. Per the germline V gene, CDR1 is SGHKS and CDR2 is YYEKEE (reference sequence). Trimming cost V 4 bases and J 2 bases, with 16 bases left between them. The CDR3 runs to 15 residues. The CDR3 loop reads CASSPLVSLPYEQYF. The CDR3 nucleotides are TGTGCCAGCAGCCCTTTAGTTTCCCTTCCCTACGAGCAGTACTTC.

The V and J genes are TRBV19 and TRBJ2-1; 9 nucleotides align to TRBD2. The CDR3 runs 15 residues. Germline V lookup: CDR1 LNHDA, CDR2 SQIVND (reference sequence). The V segment lost 2 bases and the J segment 5 bases; nucleotides outside the gene matches: 4. The DNA for the CDR3 is TGTGCCAGTAGTATATCTAGCGGGGTCCACAATGAGCAGTTCTTC. Protein sequence: CASSISSGVHNEQFF.

This chain links TRBV6-1 with TRBJ2-5, with TRBD1 matching over 9 bases. This CDR3 comprises 14 residues. J lost 4 bases, V lost 5 bases, and 5 bases had no gene match. Germline lookup yields CDR1 MNHNS and CDR2 SASEGT. The CDR3 here is CASSSGQGGETQYF. For the CDR3, the DNA is TGTGCCAGCAGTTCGGGACAGGGTGGAGAGACCCAGTACTTC.

V is TRBV30 and J is TRBJ2-1; D is undetermined. Trimming left V 0 bases short and J 9 bases short, with 12 bases between. Germline V lookup: CDR1 GTSNPN, CDR2 SVGIG (reference sequence). The CDR3 has 13 residues. Written as DNA, the CDR3 is TGTGCCTGGAGTGTACTGAGTATTGCTGAGCAGTTCTTC. Translated, it gives CAWSVLSIAEQFF.

The chain uses TRBV15 and TRBJ2-2; TRBD2 might be the D (5 bases). This CDR3 spans 14 amino acids. The V and J ends lost 0 bases and 5 bases respectively, with 7 bases between them. Germline V gene sequence: CDR1 LNHNV, CDR2 YYDKDF (reference sequence). CDR3 sequence: CATSREADTGELFF. The DNA of the CDR3 is TGTGCCACCAGCAGAGAAGCGGATACCGGGGAGCTGTTTTTT.

J is TRBJ1-2 and V is TRBV6-1, with 9 bases fitting TRBD1. The CDR3 spans 13 residues. Germline CDR1 is MNHNS and CDR2 is SASEGT. With V trimmed by 3 bases and J by 8 bases, 4 bases remained unmatched. CDR3 protein: CASSEGQGQGYTF. As DNA, the CDR3 is TGTGCCAGCAGTGAGGGACAGGGCCAAGGCTACACCTTC.

V and J are TRBV5-6 and TRBJ1-1; tentatively, D is TRBD1 (5 bases). V was shortened by 2 bases and J by 1 base, with 9 bases between the two germline ends. The CDR3 spans 14 residues. The V gene's germline CDR1 is SGHDT and CDR2 YYEEEE. Written as DNA, the CDR3 is TGTGCCAGCAGCTTCGGACACCAGAACACTGAAGCTTTCTTT. Protein product: CASSFGHQNTEAFF.

This rearrangement joins TRBV2 to TRBJ2-5, with D perhaps TRBD1 (5 bases). The germline V and J ends were trimmed by 3 bases and 5 bases, with 7 bases remaining between them. Germline V gene sequence: CDR1 SNHLY, CDR2 FYNNEI. The length of the CDR3 is 12 residues. CDR3 DNA: TGTGCCAGCAGTGAGAACAGGGAGACCCAGTACTTC. The encoded protein is CASSENRETQYF.

The chain is built from TRBV2 and TRBJ2-6; D is ambiguous. The CDR3 extends over 16 amino acids. The V end was cut by 2 bases, the J end by 1 base, with 9 bases between. Germline CDR1 is SNHLY and CDR2 is FYNNEI. The CDR3 region is CASSEQKRSGANVLTF. CDR3 DNA sequence: TGTGCCAGCAGTGAACAGAAAAGATCTGGGGCCAACGTCCTGACTTTC. The full variable domain, rest sourced from reference TRBV2 and TRBJ2-6, is EPEVTQTPSHQVTQMGQEVILRCVPISNHLYFYWYRQILGQKVEFLVSFYNNEISEKSEIFDDQFSVERPDGSNFTLKIRSTKLEDSAMYFCASSEQKRSGANVLTFGAGSRLTVL.

This rearrangement joins TRBV5-5 to TRBJ2-2, with D possibly matching TRBD1 (5 bases). The germline V gene has CDR1 SGHKS and CDR2 YYEKEE (reference sequence). Trimming removed 2 bases at V and 6 bases at J, with 14 bases between. The length of the CDR3 is 15 residues. The CDR3 is CASSFPGLGAGELFF. In DNA, the CDR3 is TGTGCCAGCAGCTTCCCAGGCTTAGGGGCCGGGGAGCTGTTTTTT.

The chain couples TRBV9 to TRBJ1-4; D unclear. V gave up 3 bases and J gave up 5 bases, with 8 bases separating them. CDR1 is SGDLS and CDR2 is YYNGEE in the germline V gene. The CDR3 has 13 residues. CDR3 protein: CASSAPSNEKLFF. In DNA form, the CDR3 reads TGTGCCAGCAGCGCCCCCTCGAATGAAAAACTGTTTTTT.

The V call is TRBV5-4, the J call TRBJ2-2; D unresolved. Germline V gene data show CDR1 as SGHNT and CDR2 as YYREEE (reference sequence). Trimming stripped 2 bases from V and 1 base from J, with 9 bases between. The CDR3 consists of 15 residues. CDR3 in amino acids: CASSFYGGNTGELFF. DNA for the CDR3: TGTGCCAGCAGCTTCTACGGCGGGAACACCGGGGAGCTGTTTTTT.